This TCR beta chain was identified during a study of Graves' ophthalmopathy and Graves' hyperthyroidism. The V end was cut by 3 bases, the J end by 7 bases, with 13 bases between. This CDR3 region has 15 residues. Germline V gene data show CDR1 as KGHSH and CDR2 as LQKENI. This clonotype has at least ten counts. RNA transcripts were the template, and TCR beta CDR3 regions were amplified from them. RT-PCR with HTBI primers came first, then second-round multiplex PCR. TCRdb reanalysed the multiplex PCR reads using MiXCR and keeps one entry per CDR3 protein. The table includes 210,000 or so distinct CDR3 sequences, 25% to 35% detected once.

The TCR originated in a man in his fifties or sixties with Graves' ophthalmopathy. This rearrangement joins TRBV18 to TRBJ1-6; the D is unclear. Sequences were obtained from peripheral blood. CDR3 nucleotide sequence: TGTGCCAGCTCACCCTTGGCAGTTACCAATTCACCCCTCCACTTT. Protein sequence: CASSPLAVTNSPLHF.